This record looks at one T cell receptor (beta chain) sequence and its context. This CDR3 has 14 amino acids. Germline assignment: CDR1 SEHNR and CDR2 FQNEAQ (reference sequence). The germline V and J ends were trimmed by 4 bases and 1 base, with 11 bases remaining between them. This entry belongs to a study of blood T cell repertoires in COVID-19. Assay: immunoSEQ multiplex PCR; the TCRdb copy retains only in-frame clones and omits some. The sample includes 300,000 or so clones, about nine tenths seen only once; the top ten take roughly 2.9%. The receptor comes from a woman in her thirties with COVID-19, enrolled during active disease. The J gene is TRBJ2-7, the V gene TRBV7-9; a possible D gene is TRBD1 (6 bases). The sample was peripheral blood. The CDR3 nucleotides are TGTGCCAGCAGCTCTCGGGACACGTCCTACGAGCAGTACTTC. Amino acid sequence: CASSSRDTSYEQYF.